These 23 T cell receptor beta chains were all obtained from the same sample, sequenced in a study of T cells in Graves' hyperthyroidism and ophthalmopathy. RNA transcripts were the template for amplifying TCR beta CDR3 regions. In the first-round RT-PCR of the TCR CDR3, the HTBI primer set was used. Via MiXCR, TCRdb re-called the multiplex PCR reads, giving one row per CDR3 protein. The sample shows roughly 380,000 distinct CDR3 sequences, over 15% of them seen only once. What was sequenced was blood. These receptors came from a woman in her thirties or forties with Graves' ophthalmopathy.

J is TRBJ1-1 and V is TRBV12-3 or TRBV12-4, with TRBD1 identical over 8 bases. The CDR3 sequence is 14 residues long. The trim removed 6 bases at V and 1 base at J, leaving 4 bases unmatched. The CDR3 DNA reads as TGTGCCAGCAGAACAGGGGGGACGAACACTGAAGCTTTCTTT. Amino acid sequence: CASRTGGTNTEAFF.

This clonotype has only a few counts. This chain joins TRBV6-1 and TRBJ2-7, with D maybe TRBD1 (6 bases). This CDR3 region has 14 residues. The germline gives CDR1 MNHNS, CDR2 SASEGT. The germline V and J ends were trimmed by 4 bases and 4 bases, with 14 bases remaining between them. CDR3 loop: CASSVQGYRYEQYF. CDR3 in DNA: TGTGCCAGCAGTGTACAGGGTTACCGTTACGAGCAGTACTTC.

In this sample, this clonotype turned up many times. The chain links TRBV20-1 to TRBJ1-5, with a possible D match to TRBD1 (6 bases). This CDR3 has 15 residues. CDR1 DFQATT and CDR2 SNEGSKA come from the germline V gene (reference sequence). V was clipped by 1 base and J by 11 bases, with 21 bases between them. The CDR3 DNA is TGCAGTGCTAGAGCAGACAGGTGGGAAAAAAAAGCCCAGCATTTT. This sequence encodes CSARADRWEKKAQHF.

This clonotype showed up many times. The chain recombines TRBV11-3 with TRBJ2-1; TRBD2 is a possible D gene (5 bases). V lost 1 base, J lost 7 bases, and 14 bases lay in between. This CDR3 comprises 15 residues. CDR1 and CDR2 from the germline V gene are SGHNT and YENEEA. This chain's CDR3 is CASSLGALGGNEQFF. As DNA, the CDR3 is TGTGCCAGCAGCTTAGGGGCTCTGGGCGGGAATGAGCAGTTCTTC.

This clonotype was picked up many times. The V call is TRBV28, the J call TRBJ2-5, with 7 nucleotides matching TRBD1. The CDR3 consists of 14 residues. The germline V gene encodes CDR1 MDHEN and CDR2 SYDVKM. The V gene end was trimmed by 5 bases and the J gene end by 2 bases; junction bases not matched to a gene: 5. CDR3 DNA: TGTGCCAGCAGTAAACCGGGACAGCAAGAGACCCAGTACTTC. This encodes CASSKPGQQETQYF.

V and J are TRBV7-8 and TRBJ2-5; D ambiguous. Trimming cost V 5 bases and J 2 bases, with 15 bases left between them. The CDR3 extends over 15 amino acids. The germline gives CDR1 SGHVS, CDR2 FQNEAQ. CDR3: CASSLGPARQETQYF. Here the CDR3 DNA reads TGTGCCAGCAGCCTCGGACCCGCCAGGCAAGAGACCCAGTACTTC.

DNA for the CDR3: TGTGCCAGCAGCTCGGGGGGGGGAGTGAACACTGAAGCTTTCTTT. Its translation is CASSSGGGVNTEAFF. The rearrangement links TRBV7-2 to TRBJ1-1; a possible D gene is TRBD1 (5 bases). From germline, CDR1 is SGHTA and CDR2 FQGNSA. The CDR3 sequence is 15 residues long. Trimming stripped 4 bases from V and 0 bases from J, with 12 bases between. Complete variable domain (other parts from reference TRBV7-2 and TRBJ1-1): GAGVSQSPSNKVTEKGKDVELRCDPISGHTALYWYRQSLGQGLEFLIYFQGNSAPDKSGLPSDRFSAERTGGSVSTLTIQRTQQEDSAVYLCASSSGGGVNTEAFFGQGTRLTVV.

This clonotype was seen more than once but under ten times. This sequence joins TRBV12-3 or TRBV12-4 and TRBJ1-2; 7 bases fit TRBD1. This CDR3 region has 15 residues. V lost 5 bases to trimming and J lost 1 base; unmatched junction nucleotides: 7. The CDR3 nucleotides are TGTGCCAGCAGTGCCGCCGGGACAGATAACTATGGCTACACCTTC. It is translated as CASSAAGTDNYGYTF.

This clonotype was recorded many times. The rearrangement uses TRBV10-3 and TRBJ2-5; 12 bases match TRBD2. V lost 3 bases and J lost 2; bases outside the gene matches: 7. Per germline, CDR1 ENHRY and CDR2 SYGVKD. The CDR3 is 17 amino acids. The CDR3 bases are TGTGCCATCAGTGACCCTGGACTAGCGGGACCTCAAGAGACCCAGTACTTC. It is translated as CAISDPGLAGPQETQYF.

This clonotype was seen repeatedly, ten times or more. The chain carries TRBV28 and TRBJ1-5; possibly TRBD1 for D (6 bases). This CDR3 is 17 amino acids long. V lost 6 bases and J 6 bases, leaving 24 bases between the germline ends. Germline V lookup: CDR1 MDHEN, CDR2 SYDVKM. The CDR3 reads CASSLRRLQGPGQPQHF. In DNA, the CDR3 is TGTGCCAGCAGCCTTCGCCGGTTGCAGGGGCCGGGTCAGCCCCAGCATTTT.

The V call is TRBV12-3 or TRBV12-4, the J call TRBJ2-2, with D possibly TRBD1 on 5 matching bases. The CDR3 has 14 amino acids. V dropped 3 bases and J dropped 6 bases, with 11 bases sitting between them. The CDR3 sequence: CASSFTRVAGELFF. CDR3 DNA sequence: TGTGCCAGCAGTTTCACCAGGGTGGCCGGGGAGCTGTTTTTT.

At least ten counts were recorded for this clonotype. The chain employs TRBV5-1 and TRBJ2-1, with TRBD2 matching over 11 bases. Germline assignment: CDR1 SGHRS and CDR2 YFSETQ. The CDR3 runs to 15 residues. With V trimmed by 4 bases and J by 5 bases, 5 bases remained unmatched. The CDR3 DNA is TGCGCCAGCAGCGAACGACTAGCGGGACACAATGAGCAGTTCTTC. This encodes CASSERLAGHNEQFF.

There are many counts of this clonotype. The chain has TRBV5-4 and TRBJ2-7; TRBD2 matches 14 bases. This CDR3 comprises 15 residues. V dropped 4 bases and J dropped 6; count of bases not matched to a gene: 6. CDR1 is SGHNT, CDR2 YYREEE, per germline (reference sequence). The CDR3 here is CASSQTSGRASEQYF. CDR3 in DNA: TGTGCCAGCAGCCAGACTAGCGGGAGGGCCTCCGAGCAGTACTTC.

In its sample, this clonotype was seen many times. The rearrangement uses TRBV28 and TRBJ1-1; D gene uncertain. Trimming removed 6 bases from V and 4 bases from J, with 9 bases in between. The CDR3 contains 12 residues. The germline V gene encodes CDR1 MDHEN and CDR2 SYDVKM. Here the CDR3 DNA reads TGTGCCAGCAGGGACCTGAGCACTGAAGCTTTCTTT. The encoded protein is CASRDLSTEAFF.

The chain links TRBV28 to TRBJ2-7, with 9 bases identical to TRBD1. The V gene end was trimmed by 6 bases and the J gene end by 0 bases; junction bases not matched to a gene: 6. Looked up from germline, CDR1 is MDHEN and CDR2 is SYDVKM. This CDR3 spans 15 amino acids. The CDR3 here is CASSLDRGNSYEQYF. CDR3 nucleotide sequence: TGTGCCAGCAGCCTCGACAGGGGGAACTCCTACGAGCAGTACTTC.

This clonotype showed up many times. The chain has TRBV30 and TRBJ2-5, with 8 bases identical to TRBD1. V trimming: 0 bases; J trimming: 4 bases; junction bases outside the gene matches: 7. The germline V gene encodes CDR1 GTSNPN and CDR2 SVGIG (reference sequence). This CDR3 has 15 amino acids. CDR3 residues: CAWSVGQGGRETQYF. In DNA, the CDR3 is TGTGCCTGGAGTGTTGGACAGGGCGGGCGAGAGACCCAGTACTTC.

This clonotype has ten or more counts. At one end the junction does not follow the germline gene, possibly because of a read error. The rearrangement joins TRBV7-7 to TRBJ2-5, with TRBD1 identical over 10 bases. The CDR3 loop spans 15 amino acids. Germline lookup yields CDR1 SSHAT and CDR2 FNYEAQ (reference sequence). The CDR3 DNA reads TGTGCTAGCAGCCCGACAGGGGGCGGGAGAGAGACCCAGTACTTC. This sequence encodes CASSPTGGGRETQYF.

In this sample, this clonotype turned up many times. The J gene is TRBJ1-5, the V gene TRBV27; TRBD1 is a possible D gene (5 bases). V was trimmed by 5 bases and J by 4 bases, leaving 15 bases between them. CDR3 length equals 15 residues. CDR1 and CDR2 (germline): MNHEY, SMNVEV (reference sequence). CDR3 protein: CASSTGRAKNQPQHF. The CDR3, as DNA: TGTGCCAGCAGTACAGGTCGGGCGAAGAATCAGCCCCAGCATTTT.

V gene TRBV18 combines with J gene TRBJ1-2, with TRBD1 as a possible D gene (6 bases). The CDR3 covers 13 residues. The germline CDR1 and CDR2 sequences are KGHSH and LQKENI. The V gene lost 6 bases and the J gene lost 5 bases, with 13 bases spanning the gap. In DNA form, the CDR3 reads TGTGCCAGCTCTTCGGACAGCCCATATGGCTACACCTTC. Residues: CASSSDSPYGYTF.

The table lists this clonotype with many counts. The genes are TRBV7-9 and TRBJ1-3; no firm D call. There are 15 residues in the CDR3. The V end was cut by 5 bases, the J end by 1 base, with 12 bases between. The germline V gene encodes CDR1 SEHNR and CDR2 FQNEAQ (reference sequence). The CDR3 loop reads CASSPDVGSGNTIYF. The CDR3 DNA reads TGTGCCAGCAGCCCAGACGTTGGATCTGGAAACACCATATATTTT. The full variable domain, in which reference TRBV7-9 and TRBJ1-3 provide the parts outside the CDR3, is DTGVSQNPRHKITKRGQNVTFRCDPISEHNRLYWYRQTLGQGPEFLTYFQNEAQLEKSRLLSDRFSAERPKGSFSTLEIQRTEQGDSAMYLCASSPDVGSGNTIYFGEGSWLTVV.

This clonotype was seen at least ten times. CDR3 sequence: CASSSRGTEAFF. CDR3 coding DNA: TGTGCCAGCAGCTCCCGGGGCACTGAAGCTTTCTTT. V and J are TRBV12-3 or TRBV12-4 and TRBJ1-1; D remains ambiguous. This CDR3 spans 12 amino acids. V lost 6 bases to trimming and J lost 4 bases, with 9 bases between them.

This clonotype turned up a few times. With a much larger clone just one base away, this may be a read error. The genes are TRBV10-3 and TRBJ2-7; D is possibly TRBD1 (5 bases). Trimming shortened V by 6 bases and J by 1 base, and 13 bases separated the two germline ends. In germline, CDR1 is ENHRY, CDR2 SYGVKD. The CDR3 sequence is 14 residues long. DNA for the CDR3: TGTGCCATCAGGACCCAGGGAAGGTCCTACGAGCAGTACTTC. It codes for CAIRTQGRSYEQYF.

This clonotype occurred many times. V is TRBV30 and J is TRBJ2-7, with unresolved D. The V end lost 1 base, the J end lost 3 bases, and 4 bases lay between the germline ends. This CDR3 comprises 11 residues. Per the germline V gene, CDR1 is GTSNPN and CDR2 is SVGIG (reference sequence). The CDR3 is CAWSANYEQYF. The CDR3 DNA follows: TGTGCCTGGAGTGCCAACTACGAGCAGTACTTC.